The 23 T cell receptor beta chains given below trace back to one sample, sequenced in a study of T cell changes during pregnancy in multiple sclerosis. The data were produced by immunoSEQ multiplex PCR, yet TCRdb's version contains in-frame clones alone and is incomplete. The repertoire holds some 41,000 clones, roughly 93% seen once, with 6.5% to 9.5% in the top ten. The sequenced sample was CD8+ T cells from peripheral blood mononuclear cells, obtained in the third trimester of pregnancy. The source of these receptors is a female donor with multiple sclerosis, enrolled in a pregnancy study.

CDR3 sequence reads: CASSLRAYRGPQHF. The CDR3 nucleotides read TGTGCCAGCAGTTTACGGGCCTACCGGGGGCCCCAGCATTTT. This chain joins TRBV27 and TRBJ1-5; D is unresolved. V lost 2 bases and J 9 bases, leaving 14 bases between the germline ends. Germline CDR1 and CDR2: MNHEY and SMNVEV (reference sequence). This CDR3 spans 14 amino acids.

This chain links TRBV5-1 with TRBJ2-3; 16 nucleotides match TRBD2. This CDR3 is 19 amino acids long. Germline-derived CDR1 and CDR2 are SGHRS and YFSETQ. Losses at the gene ends were 4 bases for V and 5 bases for J; bases not matched to a gene: 13. The CDR3 DNA sequence: TGCGCCAGCAGCGTGGGACTAGCGGGAGGGCGACGTCTTGGAGATACGCAGTATTTT. Translation: CASSVGLAGGRRLGDTQYF.

V gene TRBV5-1 combines with J gene TRBJ1-1; D gene unclear. The germline gives CDR1 SGHRS, CDR2 YFSETQ. V dropped 6 bases and J dropped 1 base, with 10 bases sitting between them. The CDR3 covers 13 residues. DNA for the CDR3: TGCGCCAGCACCTCTTCGTCGAACACTGAAGCTTTCTTT. Residues: CASTSSSNTEAFF.

The rearrangement uses TRBV28 and TRBJ1-2; 7 bases map to TRBD1. The trim removed 5 bases at V and 3 bases at J, leaving 3 bases unmatched. The CDR3 loop spans 13 amino acids. Looked up from germline, CDR1 is MDHEN and CDR2 is SYDVKM. CDR3 nucleotide sequence: TGTGCCAGCAGTCGGAGGGGGCACTATGGCTACACCTTC. Translating gives CASSRRGHYGYTF.

This rearrangement joins TRBV15 to TRBJ2-7; 12 positions match TRBD2. The germline V gene has CDR1 LNHNV and CDR2 YYDKDF (reference sequence). This CDR3 is 18 amino acids long. The junction had 12 bases not matched to a gene; V was cut back by 0 bases and J by 6 bases. The CDR3 reads CATSRDAPGASGRAEQYF. The CDR3 DNA is TGTGCCACCAGCAGAGATGCCCCCGGGGCTAGCGGGAGGGCCGAGCAGTACTTC.

This clone was detected once. This sequence joins TRBV7-6 and TRBJ2-5; TRBD1 matches at 7 bases. With V trimmed by 4 bases and J by 5 bases, 13 bases remained unmatched. The germline V gene encodes CDR1 SGHVS and CDR2 FNYEAQ. This CDR3 is 16 amino acids long. The CDR3 reads CASSYDRQGWGETQYF. Written as DNA, the CDR3 is TGTGCCAGCAGCTACGACCGACAGGGTTGGGGTGAGACCCAGTACTTC.

This clone was detected only once. This chain uses TRBV6-5 with TRBJ2-2, with TRBD2 matching 7 bases. The V and J ends lost 2 bases and 2 bases, in that order; junction bases with no gene match: 2. Per the germline V gene, CDR1 is MNHEY and CDR2 is SVGAGI. This CDR3 is built from 15 residues. The CDR3 protein is CASSYERDNTGELFF. CDR3 bases: TGTGCCAGCAGTTACGAGCGGGATAACACCGGGGAGCTGTTTTTT.

With regard to this clone: At the DNA level, this CDR3 is encoded by other sequences in the same sample as well. CDR3 sequence: CASSLAGETQYF. CDR3 DNA: TGCGCCAGCAGCTTGGCCGGGGAGACCCAGTACTTC. The chain recombines TRBV5-1 with TRBJ2-5, with no clear D. The CDR3 consists of 12 residues. Germline CDR1 reads SGHRS; CDR2 reads YFSETQ. V lost 0 bases to trimming and J lost 5 bases, with 5 bases between them.

This rearrangement joins TRBV27 to TRBJ2-7, with D possibly matching TRBD1 (5 bases). CDR1 and CDR2 from the germline V gene are MNHEY and SMNVEV (reference sequence). Trimming left V 1 base short and J 2 bases short, with 12 bases between. The CDR3 contains 15 residues. The CDR3 bases are TGTGCCAGCAGTTTATTATCCAGGGTTCCCTACGAGCAGTACTTC. Translation: CASSLLSRVPYEQYF.

Turning to this clone: Germline is not matched at one junction end, which may reflect a read error. The V and J genes are TRBV28 and TRBJ1-5; the match to TRBD1 covers 11 bases. The CDR3 runs 15 residues. Germline assignment: CDR1 MDHEN and CDR2 SYDVKM. The CDR3 sequence: CASSLRTGGKQPQHF. CDR3 nucleotide sequence: TGTGCCAGCAGTTTAAGGACAGGGGGCAAACAGCCCCAGCATTTT.

The chain joins TRBV14 to TRBJ2-5; 11 bases line up with TRBD2. Germline assignment: CDR1 SGHDN and CDR2 FVKESK. The CDR3 has 16 residues. Germline trimming cut 4 bases from V and 5 bases from J; bases unmatched to any gene: 9. In nucleotides, the CDR3 is TGTGCCAGCAGCCTCGTCGCTAGCGGGAGGACGGAGACCCAGTACTTC. This encodes CASSLVASGRTETQYF.

The V and J genes are TRBV9 and TRBJ2-7; maybe TRBD1 (6 bases). The V gene's germline CDR1 is SGDLS and CDR2 YYNGEE. The length of the CDR3 is 15 residues. Trimming left V 0 bases short and J 3 bases short, with 13 bases between. CDR3 sequence: CASSVEAGVHYEQYF. In nucleotides, the CDR3 is TGTGCCAGCAGCGTAGAGGCAGGGGTTCACTACGAGCAGTACTTC.

This sequence joins TRBV7-9 and TRBJ2-1; D call uncertain. V was clipped by 3 bases and J by 8 bases, with 8 bases between them. Germline V CDR1 and CDR2: SEHNR, FQNEAQ (reference sequence). CDR3 length: 12 residues. The CDR3 here is CASSFWQDEQFF. CDR3 DNA: TGTGCCAGCAGCTTTTGGCAGGATGAGCAGTTCTTC.

The gene calls are TRBV7-8 and TRBJ2-3; 12 bases align to TRBD2. The germline gives CDR1 SGHVS, CDR2 FQNEAQ. The V segment lost 5 bases and the J segment 8 bases; nucleotides outside the gene matches: 14. CDR3 size: 17 residues. In DNA form, the CDR3 reads TGTGCCAGCAGCCCTAGACCTAGCGGGAGGGCTTCCGCTACGCAGTATTTT. Translating gives CASSPRPSGRASATQYF.

The chain is built from TRBV2 and TRBJ1-1; 10 bases agree with TRBD1. V trimming: 3 bases; J trimming: 5 bases; junction bases outside the gene matches: 6. Germline CDR1 SNHLY, CDR2 FYNNEI. The CDR3 length is 15 residues. CDR3 residues: CASSEGQGSGTEAFF. CDR3 in DNA: TGTGCCAGCAGTGAGGGACAGGGGAGCGGGACTGAAGCTTTCTTT. Filled out from reference TRBV2 and TRBJ1-1, the complete variable domain reads EPEVTQTPSHQVTQMGQEVILRCVPISNHLYFYWYRQILGQKVEFLVSFYNNEISEKSEIFDDQFSVERPDGSNFTLKIRSTKLEDSAMYFCASSEGQGSGTEAFFGQGTRLTVV.

The chain has TRBV19 and TRBJ2-7, with D perhaps matching TRBD1 (5 bases). This CDR3 has 14 residues. Germline loops: CDR1 LNHDA, CDR2 SQIVND (reference sequence). The ends were cut back, 3 bases at V and 5 bases at J, with 14 bases in the middle. The CDR3: CASSMVQGLHEQYF. The CDR3 DNA follows: TGTGCCAGTAGTATGGTCCAGGGTCTGCACGAGCAGTACTTC.

The chain uses TRBV7-2 and TRBJ2-4, with D tentatively TRBD2 (6 bases). Deletions cut 4 bases from V and 2 bases from J, with 18 bases between. The CDR3 is made up of 17 amino acids. Per germline, CDR1 SGHTA and CDR2 FQGNSA. The CDR3 loop is CASSSPPSRDSKNIQYF. As DNA, the CDR3 is TGTGCCAGCAGCTCTCCGCCCTCCCGGGACTCCAAAAACATTCAGTACTTC.

The chain is built from TRBV5-4 and TRBJ2-7; 7 bases line up with TRBD2. V lost 4 bases to trimming and J lost 4 bases; unmatched junction nucleotides: 8. The CDR3 sequence is 14 residues long. Germline values: CDR1 SGHNT, CDR2 YYREEE (reference sequence). DNA of the CDR3: TGTGCCAGCAGCCCGGGGGACGGGAGGTACGAGCAGTACTTC. Its translation is CASSPGDGRYEQYF.

The V and J genes are TRBV10-3 and TRBJ2-7; D might be TRBD2 (5 bases). Germline CDR1 ENHRY, CDR2 SYGVKD. The CDR3 is 14 residues long. Trimming took 3 bases from V and 4 from J, leaving 13 bases between them. In DNA, the CDR3 is TGTGCCATCAGTGATTGGGCAACTAGGTACGAGCAGTACTTC. It codes for CAISDWATRYEQYF.

This rearrangement joins TRBV10-1 to TRBJ2-6; TRBD1 might be the D (6 bases). Trimming left V 5 bases short and J 0 bases short, with 14 bases between. Germline loops: CDR1 WNHNN, CDR2 SYGVQD (reference sequence). The CDR3 runs to 17 residues. CDR3 coding DNA: TGCGCCAGCAGTTCTACAGGGTTCGGCTCTGGGGCCAACGTCCTGACTTTC. This gives the protein CASSSTGFGSGANVLTF.

The V and J genes are TRBV4-3 and TRBJ2-5, with 10 bases matching TRBD2. The CDR3 length is 16 residues. Germline V CDR1 and CDR2: LGHNA, YSLEER. The trim removed 0 bases at V and 5 bases at J, leaving 6 bases unmatched. The CDR3 protein is CASSQELAGDVETQYF. The CDR3 DNA reads TGCGCCAGCAGCCAAGAGCTAGCGGGAGACGTTGAGACCCAGTACTTC.

This chain uses TRBV6-1 with TRBJ2-7, with a tentative D call TRBD1 (7 bases). Germline V gene data show CDR1 as MNHNS and CDR2 as SASEGT. With 2 bases removed from V and 4 bases from J, the gap between germline ends came to 18 bases. This CDR3 contains 16 residues. The CDR3, as DNA: TGTGCCAGCAGTGAAATTCGGACAGGAGGGGGGTACGAGCAGTACTTC. Translating it yields CASSEIRTGGGYEQYF.

CDR3 in amino acids: CASSGYRGASSSYGYTF. The DNA of the CDR3 is TGTGCCAGCAGCGGTTACAGGGGCGCCTCGTCCTCTTATGGCTACACCTTC. The V call is TRBV9, the J call TRBJ1-2; 7 positions match TRBD1. CDR1 and CDR2 from the germline V gene are SGDLS and YYNGEE. Losses at the gene ends were 3 bases for V and 5 bases for J; bases not matched to a gene: 16. This CDR3 comprises 17 residues.